The 30 T cell receptor beta chains presented below share a single source sample, sequenced in a study of CD8 T cells in ankylosing spondylitis. TCRdb ran MiXCR on the 5' RACE reads and lists one entry per CDR3 protein. Of more than 200,000 distinct CDR3 sequences in the sample, about 24% are singletons; the top ten hold less than 0.75%. Source material: blood, either unsorted or a sorted T cell fraction (not recorded which). The receptor source for this set is a male donor with ankylosing spondylitis or in good health (not recorded which).

The chain has TRBV6-1 and TRBJ2-7; 8 bases align to TRBD2. This CDR3 spans 16 amino acids. Germline V gene lookup returns CDR1 MNHNS and CDR2 SASEGT. Trimming took 6 bases from V and 5 from J; bases not matched to a gene: 15. CDR3 in DNA: TGTGCCAGCAGCCCTCGCCCGGGACTAGACATAAACGAGCAGTACTTC. Protein: CASSPRPGLDINEQYF.

This clonotype was seen only a few times. The V gene is TRBV20-1, the J gene TRBJ2-7; 15 bases are a match to TRBD2. The CDR3 contains 16 residues. The V and J ends lost 5 bases and 7 bases, in that order; junction bases with no gene match: 12. Germline assignment: CDR1 DFQATT and CDR2 SNEGSKA (reference sequence). The CDR3 coding sequence is TGCAGTGCTCGGACTAGCGGGGGGGCCTCCGTGAAGGAGCAGTACTTC. Translating it yields CSARTSGGASVKEQYF.

This clonotype was seen only a few times. The chain employs TRBV12-3 or TRBV12-4 and TRBJ2-1, with 8 nucleotides matching TRBD2. Germline trimming cut 5 bases from V and 5 bases from J; bases unmatched to any gene: 2. The length of the CDR3 is 13 residues. The CDR3 here is CASSRTSNNEQFF. The CDR3 coding sequence is TGTGCCAGCAGTAGGACTAGCAACAATGAGCAGTTCTTC.

This clonotype showed up just a few times. The V and J genes are TRBV20-1 and TRBJ1-6; possible D gene TRBD1, 5 bases. Germline V gene lookup returns CDR1 DFQATT and CDR2 SNEGSKA (reference sequence). The CDR3 length is 14 residues. The germline V and J ends were trimmed by 1 base and 10 bases, with 14 bases remaining between them. In DNA, the CDR3 is TGCAGTGCTAGAGTGGGGGGGGTCAACTCACCCCTCCACTTT. Its translation: CSARVGGVNSPLHF.

This clonotype was seen at least ten times. The gene calls are TRBV11-2 and TRBJ2-3; tentative D call: TRBD2 (5 bases). V was pared by 4 bases and J by 4 bases, with 12 bases between. There are 14 residues in the CDR3. Germline loops: CDR1 SGHAT, CDR2 FQNNGV. The CDR3 spells CASSSIVRADTQYF. As DNA, the CDR3 is TGTGCCAGCAGCTCAATAGTGAGGGCAGATACGCAGTATTTT.

This clonotype was seen many times. This chain links TRBV29-1 with TRBJ2-7; D not certain. Trimming stripped 4 bases from V and 9 bases from J, with 13 bases between. Germline loops: CDR1 SQVTM, CDR2 ANQGSEA. The CDR3 consists of 11 residues. CDR3 sequence (DNA): TGCAGCGTTGCACGTTACGAGAGGCAGTACTTC. It codes for CSVARYERQYF.

This clonotype was seen repeatedly, ten times or more. The CDR3 here is CASQVQKDTQYF. The CDR3 DNA is TGTGCCAGCCAGGTCCAAAAGGATACGCAGTATTTT. The V call is TRBV2, the J call TRBJ2-3; D is unresolved. Germline CDR1 SNHLY, CDR2 FYNNEI. V was trimmed by 8 bases and J by 6 bases, leaving 12 bases between them. CDR3 size: 12 residues.

A few counts support this clonotype. The chain combines TRBV29-1 with TRBJ2-1; D perhaps matches TRBD1 (5 bases). With 3 bases removed from V and 10 bases from J, the gap between germline ends came to 16 bases. The germline gives CDR1 SQVTM, CDR2 ANQGSEA. This CDR3 has 13 amino acids. CDR3 residues: CSVDRRQMSEQFF. CDR3 sequence (DNA): TGCAGCGTTGACCGACGACAGATGTCGGAGCAGTTCTTC.

The rearrangement links TRBV6-5 to TRBJ1-1; D is uncertain. Trimming stripped 4 bases from V and 7 bases from J, with 7 bases between. CDR1 is MNHEY and CDR2 is SVGAGI in the germline V gene. The CDR3 sequence is 11 residues long. CDR3 nucleotides: TGTGCCAGCAGTTCGAGGGATGAAGCTTTCTTT. Translating gives CASSSRDEAFF.

This clonotype has ten or more counts. This chain uses TRBV12-3 or TRBV12-4 with TRBJ2-1; D gene uncertain. With 5 bases removed from V and 3 bases from J, the gap between germline ends came to 17 bases. There are 16 residues in the CDR3. The CDR3, as DNA: TGTGCCAGCAGTCCGCAACAACAACCGATCTACAATGAGCAGTTCTTC. It yields the protein CASSPQQQPIYNEQFF.

This clonotype has just one count. The V gene is TRBV3-1, the J gene TRBJ1-2; TRBD1 agrees at 9 bases. CDR1 and CDR2 (germline): LGHDT, YNNKEL (reference sequence). The ends lost 1 base at V and 4 bases at J; junction bases unmatched: 7. The CDR3 runs 16 residues. The CDR3 DNA follows: TGTGCCAGCAGCCAAGGCAAAACGGGACAGGGCTATGGCTACACCTTC. It translates to CASSQGKTGQGYGYTF.

This chain uses TRBV7-7 with TRBJ2-3, with TRBD1 identical over 8 bases. The CDR3 is made up of 15 amino acids. Germline loops: CDR1 SSHAT, CDR2 FNYEAQ (reference sequence). With V trimmed by 5 bases and J by 5 bases, 9 bases remained unmatched. In DNA, the CDR3 is TGTGCCAGCAGCGCGTCAGGGGGCCGGGGAGATACGCAGTATTTT. Translating gives CASSASGGRGDTQYF.

This clonotype has just a few counts. V and J are TRBV12-3 or TRBV12-4 and TRBJ1-1; D call uncertain. The CDR3 contains 13 residues. V lost 4 bases and J 5 bases, leaving 11 bases between the germline ends. CDR3 nucleotides: TGTGCCAGCAGTTCTGATGTGCCAACTGAAGCTTTCTTT. Amino acids: CASSSDVPTEAFF.

This chain connects TRBV6-1 to TRBJ1-1; possible D gene TRBD1, 5 bases. The CDR3 runs 15 residues. Germline CDR1 reads MNHNS; CDR2 reads SASEGT. Trimming cost V 6 bases and J 1 base, with 15 bases left between them. CDR3 sequence: CASRPGHLSNTEAFF. CDR3 nucleotide sequence: TGTGCCAGCAGACCTGGACATCTCTCGAACACTGAAGCTTTCTTT.

The chain is built from TRBV20-1 and TRBJ2-3; D not resolved. The CDR3 sequence is 12 residues long. CDR1 DFQATT and CDR2 SNEGSKA come from the germline V gene (reference sequence). Trimming took 4 bases from V and 5 from J, leaving 10 bases between them. The CDR3 sequence: CSATWDRDTQYF. CDR3 coding DNA: TGCAGTGCTACCTGGGATAGAGATACGCAGTATTTT.

In its sample, this clonotype was seen many times. The CDR3 sequence: CASSLGLNRGAFF. CDR3 coding DNA: TGTGCCAGCAGCTTAGGATTGAACAGGGGGGCTTTCTTT. This sequence joins TRBV7-6 and TRBJ1-1, with 8 bases matching TRBD1. V lost 1 base to trimming and J lost 11 bases; unmatched junction nucleotides: 6. From germline, CDR1 is SGHVS and CDR2 FNYEAQ. This CDR3 region has 13 residues. Together with reference TRBV7-6 and TRBJ1-1, the CDR3 gives the full variable domain: GAGVSQSPRYKVTKRGQDVALRCDPISGHVSLYWYRQALGQGPEFLTYFNYEAQQDKSGLPNDRFSAERPEGSISTLTIQRTEQRDSAMYRCASSLGLNRGAFFGQGTRLTVV.

This clonotype has a count of ten or more. This sequence joins TRBV29-1 and TRBJ2-5, with TRBD2 matching over 8 bases. Unmatched junction bases numbered 3, after V lost 0 bases and J lost 0 bases. Germline CDR1 is SQVTM and CDR2 is ANQGSEA. CDR3 length: 15 amino acids. This chain's CDR3 is CSVEDFGGDQETQYF. Here the CDR3 DNA reads TGCAGCGTTGAAGATTTCGGGGGGGACCAAGAGACCCAGTACTTC.

This clonotype showed up many times. This chain joins TRBV29-1 and TRBJ2-3, with 12 bases that match TRBD2. CDR3 size: 16 residues. V gave up 6 bases and J gave up 0 bases; unmatched junction bases: 7. From germline, CDR1 is SQVTM and CDR2 ANQGSEA. As DNA, the CDR3 is TGCAGCGTCGGGGGGGGACTAGCGGGTAGCACAGATACGCAGTATTTT. This codes for CSVGGGLAGSTDTQYF.

This clonotype was found a few times. The J gene is TRBJ1-4, the V gene TRBV12-3 or TRBV12-4; 7 nucleotides match TRBD1. CDR3 length equals 14 residues. Germline trimming cut 4 bases from V and 6 bases from J; bases unmatched to any gene: 5. The CDR3 loop reads CASSSGGYDEKLFF. As DNA, the CDR3 is TGTGCCAGCAGTTCAGGGGGTTACGATGAAAAACTGTTTTTT.

This sequence joins TRBV5-1 and TRBJ1-4; 7 bases fit TRBD1. CDR1 and CDR2 (germline): SGHRS, YFSETQ. The CDR3 length is 15 residues. V dropped 4 bases and J dropped 3; count of bases not matched to a gene: 6. CDR3 bases: TGCGCCAGCAGCAGCGGACAGGATCCTAATGAAAAACTGTTTTTT. Its translation is CASSSGQDPNEKLFF.

This clonotype appeared many times. The chain recombines TRBV18 with TRBJ2-5; no clear D gene. Germline CDR1 is KGHSH and CDR2 is LQKENI. The CDR3 runs to 11 residues. V was pared by 3 bases and J by 3 bases, with 2 bases between. The CDR3 sequence: CASSPEETQYF. The CDR3 coding sequence is TGTGCCAGCTCACCCGAAGAGACCCAGTACTTC. Full variable domain (missing parts from reference TRBV18 and TRBJ2-5): NAGVMQNPRHLVRRRGQEARLRCSPMKGHSHVYWYRQLPEEGLKFMVYLQKENIIDESGMPKERFSAEFPKEGPSILRIQQVVRGDSAAYFCASSPEETQYFGPGTRLLVL.

This clonotype was seen ten or more times. The V and J genes are TRBV20-1 and TRBJ1-5; D call uncertain. Trimming pared 3 bases from V and 3 bases from J, leaving 12 bases between. This CDR3 spans 14 amino acids. The V gene's germline CDR1 is DFQATT and CDR2 SNEGSKA (reference sequence). The CDR3 sequence: CSASSAGNNQPQHF. In DNA, the CDR3 is TGCAGTGCTAGCTCGGCGGGCAACAATCAGCCCCAGCATTTT.

This clonotype appeared many times. This chain joins TRBV6-5 and TRBJ1-2; 10 bases align to TRBD1. V lost 0 bases and J lost 7; bases outside the gene matches: 8. The germline V gene has CDR1 MNHEY and CDR2 SVGAGI. CDR3 size: 16 residues. The CDR3 loop is CASSYSGGQGTRGYTF. For the CDR3, the DNA is TGTGCCAGCAGTTACTCGGGGGGACAGGGGACGCGTGGCTACACCTTC.

The CDR3 loop reads CSVGKGQGNTGELFF. Written as DNA, the CDR3 is TGCAGCGTTGGGAAGGGACAGGGAAACACCGGGGAGCTGTTTTTT. This rearrangement joins TRBV29-1 to TRBJ2-2, with 9 bases aligning to TRBD1. CDR1 SQVTM and CDR2 ANQGSEA come from the germline V gene. Unmatched junction bases numbered 5, after V lost 4 bases and J lost 2 bases. The CDR3 is made up of 15 amino acids.

The chain employs TRBV20-1 and TRBJ1-6; D unclear. The CDR3 length is 16 residues. Germline V lookup: CDR1 DFQATT, CDR2 SNEGSKA (reference sequence). V lost 1 base to trimming and J lost 2 bases, with 12 bases between them. CDR3 sequence (DNA): TGCAGTGCTAGAGTGGAAGCCTCCACCTATAATTCACCCCTCCACTTT. Residues: CSARVEASTYNSPLHF.

This clonotype was recorded at least ten times. This chain links TRBV12-3 or TRBV12-4 with TRBJ1-1; 8 bases fit TRBD1. V shed 5 bases, J shed 0 bases, and the junction held 2 bases outside the gene matches. The CDR3 contains 14 residues. The CDR3 DNA reads TGTGCCAGCAGTCAGGACAGGGTGAACACTGAAGCTTTCTTT. Amino acids: CASSQDRVNTEAFF.

J is TRBJ2-7 and V is TRBV28; no firm D call. Germline CDR1 is MDHEN and CDR2 is SYDVKM. CDR3 size: 12 residues. Trimming stripped 2 bases from V and 6 bases from J, with 8 bases between. The CDR3 coding sequence is TGTGCCAGCAGTTTAGGCCCCCTCGAGCAGTACTTC. Amino acid sequence: CASSLGPLEQYF. The variable domain in full, with the rest retrieved from reference TRBV28 and TRBJ2-7, is DVKVTQSSRYLVKRTGEKVFLECVQDMDHENMFWYRQDPGLGLRLIYFSYDVKMKEKGDIPEGYSVSREKKERFSLILESASTNQTSMYLCASSLGPLEQYFGPGTRLTVT.

The chain has TRBV25-1 and TRBJ2-3; the D gene is possibly TRBD2 (5 bases). Trimming removed 4 bases from V and 1 base from J, with 9 bases in between. CDR3 length: 14 residues. The germline V gene has CDR1 MGHDK and CDR2 SYGVNS. CDR3 protein: CASSVPRGTDTQYF. CDR3 in DNA: TGTGCCAGCAGTGTCCCGAGGGGCACAGATACGCAGTATTTT.

This clonotype has ten or more counts. The CDR3: CASSPPGGLNTGELFF. The DNA for the CDR3 is TGTGCCAGCAGCCCCCCAGGGGGTCTGAACACCGGGGAGCTGTTTTTT. V is TRBV11-2 and J is TRBJ2-2; 7 nucleotides agree with TRBD1. The CDR3 is 16 residues long. CDR1 is SGHAT and CDR2 is FQNNGV in the germline V gene. The V and J ends lost 5 bases and 1 base, in that order; junction bases with no gene match: 7.

At least ten counts were recorded for this clonotype. The chain joins TRBV20-1 to TRBJ2-3; tentatively, D is TRBD1 or TRBD2 (6 bases each). Germline V gene lookup returns CDR1 DFQATT and CDR2 SNEGSKA (reference sequence). This CDR3 region has 15 residues. Trimming pared 4 bases from V and 0 bases from J, leaving 14 bases between. For the CDR3, the DNA is TGCAGTGCTACGGGGGCCGATGCTAGCACAGATACGCAGTATTTT. It codes for CSATGADASTDTQYF.